This is a list of T cell receptor beta chains from one sample in a study of shared clonotypes between healthy human individuals. Generated by immunoSEQ multiplex PCR, the TCRdb table keeps only in-frame clones and is missing some. The data hold a few million clones, with 80% to 95% observed a single time. The sample comprised naive CD4+ T cells from PBMCs. The receptors come from a man aged 18 to 30 in good health. Some clones in this sample may be carry-over from other donors' samples. Each CDR3 is given with its conserved first and last residue. D genes are given only for firm matches. Clone size is shown for a subset of rows, as once, few, many or a class of expanded clone.

clone size: -; V gene: TRBV28; J gene: TRBJ2-7; D gene: TRBD2; CDR3 DNA: TGTGCCAGCAGTCCCTGGACTAGCGTTAACTACGAGCAGTACTTC; CDR3 protein: CASSPWTSVNYEQYF
clone size: -; V gene: TRBV15; J gene: TRBJ2-3; D gene: TRBD2; CDR3 DNA: TGTGCCACCAGCAGAGTCCGACTAGCGGGACAAGTAGATACGCAGTATTTT; CDR3 protein: CATSRVRLAGQVDTQYF
clone size: -; V gene: TRBV5-1; J gene: TRBJ1-4; D gene: TRBD1; CDR3 DNA: TGCGCCAGCAGCTTGGGCCAGGGGGCGAGGAATGAAAAACTGTTTTTT; CDR3 protein: CASSLGQGARNEKLFF
clone size: -; V gene: TRBV2; J gene: TRBJ2-7; D gene: TRBD1; CDR3 DNA: TGTGCCAGCAGTGGGAGGCAGGGGGCGGTTGACGAGCAGTACTTC; CDR3 protein: CASSGRQGAVDEQYF
clone size: -; V gene: TRBV19; J gene: TRBJ2-6; D gene: -; CDR3 DNA: TGTGCCTGTAGACAGTACAATGCTGGGGCCAACGTCCTGACTTTC; CDR3 protein: CACRQYNAGANVLTF
clone size: once; V gene: TRBV28; J gene: TRBJ1-1; D gene: -; CDR3 DNA: TGTGCCAGTAGACAGGACCTGAACACTGAAGCTTTCTTT; CDR3 protein: CASRQDLNTEAFF
clone size: -; V gene: TRBV27; J gene: TRBJ1-2; D gene: -; CDR3 DNA: TGTGCCAGCAGTCTCAGACCCGACGGCCCCAACTATGGCTACACCTTC; CDR3 protein: CASSLRPDGPNYGYTF
clone size: -; V gene: TRBV19; J gene: TRBJ1-2; D gene: -; CDR3 DNA: TGTGCCAGTAGTGCAGCAAACTATGGCTACACCTTC; CDR3 protein: CASSAANYGYTF
clone size: -; V gene: TRBV19; J gene: TRBJ2-2; D gene: -; CDR3 DNA: TGTGCCAGTAGTCCCCCCAGGTGGCAACACACCGGGGAGCTGTTTTTT; CDR3 protein: CASSPPRWQHTGELFF
clone size: -; V gene: TRBV9; J gene: TRBJ2-1; D gene: -; CDR3 DNA: TGTGCCAGCAGCGGTACCCTATACAATGAGCAGTTCTTC; CDR3 protein: CASSGTLYNEQFF
clone size: -; V gene: TRBV5-1; J gene: TRBJ2-5; D gene: -; CDR3 DNA: TGCGCCAGCAGAATAGTTCCAGGCCGGGAAGAGACCCAGTACTTC; CDR3 protein: CASRIVPGREETQYF
clone size: -; V gene: TRBV5-1; J gene: TRBJ2-3; D gene: -; CDR3 DNA: TGCGCCAGCAGCTCGGGGGCCCAAGGGGATACGCAGTATTTT; CDR3 protein: CASSSGAQGDTQYF
clone size: -; V gene: TRBV28; J gene: TRBJ1-1; D gene: TRBD1; CDR3 DNA: TGTGCCAGCAGGGCCCGGGGGGGACAGGGGAACACTGAAGCTTTCTTT; CDR3 protein: CASRARGGQGNTEAFF
clone size: -; V gene: TRBV5-6; J gene: TRBJ2-5; D gene: TRBD2; CDR3 DNA: TGTGCCAGCAGCTTGGGAGGACTAGCGGACCAAGAGACCCAGTACTTC; CDR3 protein: CASSLGGLADQETQYF
clone size: few; V gene: TRBV5-1; J gene: TRBJ2-1; D gene: -; CDR3 DNA: TGCGCCAGCAGCTATACAGAGAGCTCCTACAATGAGCAGTTCTTC; CDR3 protein: CASSYTESSYNEQFF
clone size: few; V gene: TRBV4-1; J gene: TRBJ1-3; D gene: -; CDR3 DNA: TGCGCCAGCAGCCAAGTAGGGAACTCTGGAAACACCATATATTTT; CDR3 protein: CASSQVGNSGNTIYF
clone size: -; V gene: TRBV27; J gene: TRBJ2-1; D gene: -; CDR3 DNA: TGTGCCAGCAGTCTGACCCCGGTACAGGCATCCTACAATGAGCAGTTCTTC; CDR3 protein: CASSLTPVQASYNEQFF
clone size: -; V gene: TRBV11-2; J gene: TRBJ2-7; D gene: -; CDR3 DNA: TGTGCCAGCAGCTCCCTACTATGGGGGAGCGTCTACGAGCAGTACTTC; CDR3 protein: CASSSLLWGSVYEQYF
clone size: -; V gene: TRBV11-2; J gene: TRBJ2-2; D gene: TRBD2; CDR3 DNA: TGTGCCAGCAGCTACAAAGCGGGGTCGAACACCGGGGAGCTGTTTTTT; CDR3 protein: CASSYKAGSNTGELFF
clone size: -; V gene: TRBV6-1; J gene: TRBJ1-2; D gene: -; CDR3 DNA: TGTGCCAGCAGTGATTCCGGTTATGGCTACACCTTC; CDR3 protein: CASSDSGYGYTF
clone size: -; V gene: TRBV27; J gene: TRBJ2-2; D gene: TRBD2; CDR3 DNA: TGTGCCAGCAGTTGGGGAAGCGGGAGGGCCCTCACGAACACCGGGGAGCTGTTTTTT; CDR3 protein: CASSWGSGRALTNTGELFF
clone size: -; V gene: TRBV18; J gene: TRBJ1-1; D gene: -; CDR3 DNA: TGTGCCAGCTCACCACGCAAGGAGGGGGCTGAAGCTTTCTTT; CDR3 protein: CASSPRKEGAEAFF
clone size: -; V gene: TRBV6-1; J gene: TRBJ1-5; D gene: -; CDR3 DNA: TGTGCCAGCAGTGCAACTGGGGGGAGCAATCAGCCCCAGCATTTT; CDR3 protein: CASSATGGSNQPQHF
clone size: -; V gene: TRBV15; J gene: TRBJ1-4; D gene: -; CDR3 DNA: TGTGCCACCAGCAGAGATGGTACAACTTGGGAAAAACTGTTTTTT; CDR3 protein: CATSRDGTTWEKLFF
clone size: -; V gene: TRBV29-1; J gene: TRBJ1-1; D gene: TRBD1; CDR3 DNA: TGCAGCGGCAACAGGGGGGGTGACACTGAAGCTTTCTTT; CDR3 protein: CSGNRGGDTEAFF
clone size: once; V gene: TRBV10-3; J gene: TRBJ2-3; D gene: -; CDR3 DNA: TGTGCCATCAGTGAGGTTGGATTCAGGGCAGATACGCAGTATTTT; CDR3 protein: CAISEVGFRADTQYF
clone size: -; V gene: TRBV9; J gene: TRBJ2-5; D gene: -; CDR3 DNA: TGTGCCAGCAGCGTAGGTTCAGAACAAGAGACCCAGTACTTC; CDR3 protein: CASSVGSEQETQYF
clone size: -; V gene: TRBV5-1; J gene: TRBJ2-5; D gene: TRBD1; CDR3 DNA: TGCGCCAGCAGCTGGGGACAGAGCAGGGAGACCCAGTACTTC; CDR3 protein: CASSWGQSRETQYF
clone size: -; V gene: TRBV7-3; J gene: TRBJ1-4; D gene: -; CDR3 DNA: TGTGCCAGCAGCCCAGGACCGGGGGAAAAACTGTTTTTT; CDR3 protein: CASSPGPGEKLFF
clone size: -; V gene: TRBV7-2; J gene: TRBJ1-1; D gene: -; CDR3 DNA: TGTGCCAGCAGCTTAGGGGGCCAAGCTTTCTTT; CDR3 protein: CASSLGGQAFF
clone size: -; V gene: TRBV30; J gene: TRBJ2-1; D gene: -; CDR3 DNA: TGTGCCTGGAACCCTGGACGGACCTACAATGAGCAGTTCTTC; CDR3 protein: CAWNPGRTYNEQFF
clone size: -; V gene: TRBV7-2; J gene: TRBJ1-5; D gene: -; CDR3 DNA: TGTGCCAGCAGCTTAGAAGGTCCAGCTAATCAGCCCCAGCATTTT; CDR3 protein: CASSLEGPANQPQHF
clone size: -; V gene: TRBV10-1; J gene: TRBJ1-1; D gene: -; CDR3 DNA: TGCGCCAGTGTCAGATTGAACACTGAAGCTTTCTTT; CDR3 protein: CASVRLNTEAFF
clone size: -; V gene: TRBV18; J gene: TRBJ2-2; D gene: TRBD2; CDR3 DNA: TGTGCCAGCTCACCTCTTCCGGGACTAGCGGGAAGTACCGGGGAGCTGTTTTTT; CDR3 protein: CASSPLPGLAGSTGELFF
clone size: -; V gene: TRBV4-3; J gene: TRBJ1-4; D gene: -; CDR3 DNA: TGCGCCAGCAGCAAAAGATTTGCAACTAATGAAAAACTGTTTTTT; CDR3 protein: CASSKRFATNEKLFF
clone size: -; V gene: TRBV5-1; J gene: TRBJ1-5; D gene: -; CDR3 DNA: TGCGCCAGCAGCTTGGAGGACAGCTACAATCAGCCCCAGCATTTT; CDR3 protein: CASSLEDSYNQPQHF
clone size: -; V gene: TRBV19; J gene: TRBJ1-4; D gene: -; CDR3 DNA: TGTGCCAGTAGTCCAGCTGAAAAACTGTTTTTT; CDR3 protein: CASSPAEKLFF